This TCR beta chain came from a study of T cells in Graves' hyperthyroidism and ophthalmopathy. General study findings and limits: Blood also carried most thyroid clonotypes expanded above 0.001. In simple terms, a model built on 13 V-J features told ophthalmopathy apart from stable hyperthyroidism.

Exclusion criteria comprised uncontrolled infection, other autoimmune disease, pregnancy or lactation. Germline CDR1 KGHSH, CDR2 LQKENI. The CDR3 is 16 amino acids. The V gene lost 2 bases and the J gene lost 4 bases, with 16 bases spanning the gap. This clonotype was seen ten or more times. Its antigen is currently unknown. The source material, RNA transcripts, was used to amplify TCR beta CDR3 regions. First-round RT-PCR of the TCR CDR3 relied on the HTBI primer set. TCRdb called the multiplex PCR reads again in MiXCR, with one record for every CDR3 protein. The data contain approximately 600,000 distinct CDR3 sequences, less than 25% of them singletons.

This chain joins TRBV18 and TRBJ2-3, with D unresolved. The sequence came from a young man with Graves' ophthalmopathy. What was sequenced was blood. The CDR3 bases are TGTGCCAGCTCACCATTATCGGGCCGCGGTTCAGATACGCAGTATTTT. This codes for CASSPLSGRGSDTQYF.